This entry describes one TCR beta chain. What it recognizes is unknown. The source of the sample is a study of cytomegalovirus exposure and HLA in healthy donors. Study-level points and caveats: Most TCRs appeared rarely, but some public TCRs recurred in many donors. The number of N-insertions in an Asian-associated ancestry cluster was reportedly below the roughly 670-donor mean in a later analysis. The majority of CMV-associated TCR beta chains were reported as apparently HLA-restricted in a later analysis. CMV antigen specificity was confirmed in vitro for a few CMV-associated chains.

The PCR employed 60 Vbeta primers together with 13 Jbeta primers. Measured with immunoSEQ multiplex PCR; TCRdb has only the in-frame clones, and not every one. The sample includes tens of thousands of clones, roughly 77% of them seen just once. The CDR3 has 15 amino acids. Per the germline V gene, CDR1 is SGHDT and CDR2 is YYEEEE. The V end was cut by 1 base, the J end by 2 bases, with 12 bases between. This chain joins TRBV5-6 and TRBJ1-2; TRBD1 might be the D (6 bases). The sequenced sample consisted of PBMCs. The sequence was collected from a female donor in good health and CMV-seronegative. The CDR3 reads CASSLNSGQNYGYTF. DNA of the CDR3: TGTGCCAGCAGCTTGAATTCAGGACAGAACTATGGCTACACCTTC.